This is a list of T cell receptor beta chains from one sample in a study of blood T cell repertoires in COVID-19. Assay used: immunoSEQ multiplex PCR; TCRdb lists only in-frame clones, some missing. The sample shows around 130,000 clones, around 77% of them seen only once. The sequenced sample consisted of peripheral blood. These receptors all stem from a human donor in a cohort sampled during active COVID-19. CDR3s leave out the opening cysteine and the closing phenylalanine or tryptophan. Size tells how often a clone was seen (once, few, many) or the class of an expanded clone, and some rows leave it out.

v_gene	abundance	j_gene	CDR3aa
TRBV6-6	few	TRBJ2-5	ASSYAPGQGKETQY
TRBV3-1/TRBV3-2	-	TRBJ1-3	ASSQATGGTSGNTIY
TRBV7-9	once	TRBJ2-7	ASSLPTGGSYEQY
TRBV30	once	TRBJ1-2	AWSLTGHRNYGYT
TRBV5-1	-	TRBJ2-5	ASSLGTEGETQY
TRBV28	-	TRBJ1-4	ASSDRDMGEKLF
TRBV30	-	TRBJ1-6	AWSATGTSPLH
TRBV7-8	-	TRBJ2-5	ASNPRAGGQANQETQY
TRBV27	-	TRBJ1-4	ASSFMDRGNEKLF
TRBV3-1/TRBV3-2	-	TRBJ1-5	ASSQVRGQPQH
TRBV9	-	TRBJ2-7	ASSSTSGSYEQY
TRBV6-5	-	TRBJ2-5	ASRDRVVGTQY
TRBV28	-	TRBJ1-5	ASSFHGSGNQPQH
TRBV3-1/TRBV3-2	-	TRBJ2-1	ASGSWANNEQF
TRBV5-8	-	TRBJ1-1	ASSPWTGGSGTEAF
TRBV5-6	-	TRBJ2-7	ASSSGQGLNEQY
TRBV6-5	once	TRBJ1-2	ASIPPGQRNYGYT
TRBV6-5	-	TRBJ2-7	ASSSGLNYEQY
TRBV9	-	TRBJ1-5	ASSGTDRASQPQH
TRBV28	-	TRBJ2-3	ASSWTELTDTQY
TRBV5-4	-	TRBJ2-4	ASSSEQGQRNIQY
TRBV2	-	TRBJ2-7	ASSGQPSSYEQY
TRBV27	-	TRBJ2-7	ASSPFSSYEQY
TRBV10-3	-	TRBJ2-2	AISVTGGGTGELF
TRBV7-9	-	TRBJ2-1	ASSLKPRVAGMRNEQF
TRBV3-1/TRBV3-2	-	TRBJ1-4	ASSQGPGDGEKLF
TRBV7-3	-	TRBJ2-3	ASSLVRTDTQY
TRBV23-1	-	TRBJ1-3	ASMPGTGIENTIY
TRBV18	-	TRBJ2-2	ASSPRGDSNTGELF